This T cell receptor beta chain was profiled in a study of technical replicates of blood from several donors. Clones were sequenced by immunoSEQ multiplex PCR, and TCRdb holds only the in-frame ones, with some missing. The table includes around 100,000 clones, about 95% detected once. The CDR3 covers 15 residues. V was clipped by 1 base and J by 2 bases; unmatched bases: 5. Germline CDR1 and CDR2: MGHRA and YSYEKL. This sequence originates from a human donor in good health. The sequenced material came from T cells isolated from PBMCs. The chain uses TRBV4-1 and TRBJ2-7, with TRBD2 matching 7 bases. This CDR3 is CASSQGASGTYEQYF. DNA of the CDR3: TGCGCCAGCAGCCAAGGGGCTAGCGGTACCTACGAGCAGTACTTC.